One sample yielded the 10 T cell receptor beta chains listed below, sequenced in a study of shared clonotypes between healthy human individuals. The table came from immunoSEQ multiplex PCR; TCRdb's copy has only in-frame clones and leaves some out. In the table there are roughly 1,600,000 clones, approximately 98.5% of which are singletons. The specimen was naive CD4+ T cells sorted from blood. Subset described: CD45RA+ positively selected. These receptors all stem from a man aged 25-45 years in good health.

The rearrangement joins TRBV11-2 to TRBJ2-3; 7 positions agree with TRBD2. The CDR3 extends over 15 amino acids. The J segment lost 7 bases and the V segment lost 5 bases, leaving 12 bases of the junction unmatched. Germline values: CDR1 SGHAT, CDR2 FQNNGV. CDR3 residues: CASSTVWGGLNTQYF. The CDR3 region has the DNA TGTGCCAGCAGCACAGTGTGGGGGGGTTTGAATACGCAGTATTTT.

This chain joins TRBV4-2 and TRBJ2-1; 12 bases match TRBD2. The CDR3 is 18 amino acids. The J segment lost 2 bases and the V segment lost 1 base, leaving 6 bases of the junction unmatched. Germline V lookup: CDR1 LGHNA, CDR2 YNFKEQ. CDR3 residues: CASSQVPSGRGAYNEQFF. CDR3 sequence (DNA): TGTGCCAGCAGCCAAGTCCCTAGCGGGAGGGGGGCCTACAATGAGCAGTTCTTC.

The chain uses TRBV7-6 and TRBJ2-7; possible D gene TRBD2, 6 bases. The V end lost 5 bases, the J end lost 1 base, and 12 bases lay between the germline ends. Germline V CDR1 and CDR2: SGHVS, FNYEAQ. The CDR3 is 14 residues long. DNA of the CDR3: TGTGCCAGCAGCCGCCCGGGACTTTCCTACGAGCAGTACTTC. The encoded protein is CASSRPGLSYEQYF.

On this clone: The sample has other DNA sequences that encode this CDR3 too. For the CDR3, the DNA is TGTGCCAGCAGCTTAGGGCGGGGTTTGGGGGCCAACGTCCTGACTTTC. Amino acid sequence: CASSLGRGLGANVLTF. This chain joins TRBV5-4 and TRBJ2-6; perhaps TRBD2 as D (6 bases). Trimming shortened V by 2 bases and J by 4 bases, and 13 bases separated the two germline ends. CDR1 is SGHNT and CDR2 is YYREEE in the germline V gene (reference sequence). The CDR3 loop spans 16 amino acids.

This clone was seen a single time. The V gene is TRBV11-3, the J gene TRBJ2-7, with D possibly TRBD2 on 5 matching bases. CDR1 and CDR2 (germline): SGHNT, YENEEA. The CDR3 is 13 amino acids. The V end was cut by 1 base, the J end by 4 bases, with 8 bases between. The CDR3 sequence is CASSLGGEYEQYF. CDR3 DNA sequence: TGTGCCAGCAGCTTAGGTGGGGAGTACGAGCAGTACTTC.

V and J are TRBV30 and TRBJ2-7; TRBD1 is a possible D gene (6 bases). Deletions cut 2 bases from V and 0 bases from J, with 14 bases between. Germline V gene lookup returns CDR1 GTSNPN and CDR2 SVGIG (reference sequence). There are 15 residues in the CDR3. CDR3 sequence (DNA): TGTGCCTGGAGTAGGGGGAGCGGAACCTCCTACGAGCAGTACTTC. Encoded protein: CAWSRGSGTSYEQYF.

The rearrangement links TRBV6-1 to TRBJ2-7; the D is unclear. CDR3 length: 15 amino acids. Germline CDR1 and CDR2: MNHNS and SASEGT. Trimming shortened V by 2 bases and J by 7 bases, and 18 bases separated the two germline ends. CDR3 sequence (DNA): TGTGCCAGCAGTGAACATGGACCCTCTCTCGGGGAGCAGTACTTC. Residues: CASSEHGPSLGEQYF.

Written as DNA, the CDR3 is TGTGCCAGTAGTATAGATCCGGGTCTGCAGTTCTTC. This sequence encodes CASSIDPGLQFF. V gene TRBV19 combines with J gene TRBJ2-1; D gene ambiguous. CDR1 and CDR2 (germline): LNHDA, SQIVND (reference sequence). Trimming cost V 0 bases and J 12 bases, with 9 bases left between them. This CDR3 has 12 residues.

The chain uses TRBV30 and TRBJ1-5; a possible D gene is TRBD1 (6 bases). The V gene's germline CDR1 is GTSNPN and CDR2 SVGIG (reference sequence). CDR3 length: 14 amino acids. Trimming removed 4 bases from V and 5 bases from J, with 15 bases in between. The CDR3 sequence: CAWTGTMMDQPQHF. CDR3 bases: TGTGCCTGGACCGGGACAATGATGGATCAGCCCCAGCATTTT.

CDR3 nucleotide sequence: TGTGCCAGCAGCCCCCCTAGCGGGAGTGTAGGATTCACCTACGAGCAGTACTTC. It encodes CASSPPSGSVGFTYEQYF. The chain employs TRBV7-8 and TRBJ2-7; 10 bases map to TRBD2. CDR1 is SGHVS and CDR2 is FQNEAQ in the germline V gene. CDR3 length: 18 residues. The V and J ends lost 5 bases and 2 bases, in that order; junction bases with no gene match: 15.